Below, 14 T cell receptor beta chains from the same sample are listed, as sequenced in a study of CD8+ T cells in alopecia areata. Isolated RNA was reverse transcribed into cDNA used as the sequencing template. Repertoires were generated with immunoSEQ multiplex PCR, while TCRdb's copy carries only in-frame clones and drops some. This sample has around 130,000 clones, with 45% to 65% found just once. Material: CD4+ T cells sorted from blood, obtained at week 0. These receptors were taken from a human donor with alopecia areata.

V and J are TRBV9 and TRBJ2-3; maybe TRBD2 (5 bases). Deletions cut 4 bases from V and 2 bases from J, with 17 bases between. Germline values: CDR1 SGDLS, CDR2 YYNGEE. This CDR3 is 16 amino acids long. CDR3 sequence (DNA): TGTGCCAGCAGCCGCACCGGAGCGCGGGTCACAGATACGCAGTATTTT. It is translated as CASSRTGARVTDTQYF.

This clone has more than one count but fewer than ten. This chain uses TRBV28 with TRBJ2-1; the D gene is possibly TRBD2 (6 bases). This CDR3 has 15 residues. Deletions cut 4 bases from V and 8 bases from J, with 18 bases between. Germline V gene data show CDR1 as MDHEN and CDR2 as SYDVKM. The CDR3 spells CASSSSGSLRDEQFF. CDR3 bases: TGTGCCAGCAGTTCGTCCGGGAGTTTGAGAGATGAGCAGTTCTTC.

This chain links TRBV7-8 with TRBJ2-2, with D unresolved. Trimming pared 7 bases from V and 0 bases from J, leaving 6 bases between. CDR1 is SGHVS and CDR2 is FQNEAQ in the germline V gene. The CDR3 runs to 13 residues. As DNA, the CDR3 is TGTGCCAGCACTGGAGCGAACACCGGGGAGCTGTTTTTT. Translated: CASTGANTGELFF.

The chain combines TRBV9 with TRBJ2-1, with D perhaps TRBD2 (6 bases). Germline lookup yields CDR1 SGDLS and CDR2 YYNGEE. V lost 0 bases to trimming and J lost 14 bases, with 12 bases between them. This CDR3 spans 12 amino acids. DNA for the CDR3: TGTGCCAGCAGCGTAGAGGAGGGCCAGGAGTTCTTC. It translates to CASSVEEGQEFF.

The V call is TRBV30, the J call TRBJ2-7, with TRBD2 identical over 8 bases. With 4 bases clipped from V and 2 bases from J, the junction kept 4 bases outside the gene matches. The germline gives CDR1 GTSNPN, CDR2 SVGIG (reference sequence). CDR3 length: 13 residues. CDR3 nucleotide sequence: TGTGCCTGGAAGACTAGCGAGACCTACGAGCAGTACTTC. Residues: CAWKTSETYEQYF. Full variable domain (missing parts from reference TRBV30 and TRBJ2-7): SQTIHQWPATLVQPVGSPLSLECTVEGTSNPNLYWYRQAAGRGLQLLFYSVGIGQISSEVPQNLSASRPQDRQFILSSKKLLLSDSGFYLCAWKTSETYEQYFGPGTRLTVT.

This sequence joins TRBV7-2 and TRBJ1-1; D is undetermined. Germline V gene sequence: CDR1 SGHTA, CDR2 FQGNSA. There are 13 residues in the CDR3. The V and J ends lost 7 bases and 3 bases respectively, with 12 bases between them. The CDR3 nucleotides are TGTGCCAGCAAAAAAGAGCGGGACACTGAAGCTTTCTTT. Its protein is CASKKERDTEAFF.

This clone was detected once. The chain combines TRBV5-1 with TRBJ2-5; 10 bases are shared with TRBD2. The CDR3 has 15 residues. Trimming at V came to 4 bases and at J to 1 base, leaving 4 bases not matched to a gene. Germline V gene lookup returns CDR1 SGHRS and CDR2 YFSETQ. CDR3 residues: CASSLRTSGQETQYF. CDR3 bases: TGCGCCAGCAGCCTTCGGACTAGCGGCCAAGAGACCCAGTACTTC.

The chain links TRBV7-7 to TRBJ2-1; 9 bases fit TRBD2. J gave up 9 bases and V 2 bases, and 11 bases lay outside the gene matches. CDR3 length equals 16 residues. Per the germline V gene, CDR1 is SSHAT and CDR2 is FNYEAQ (reference sequence). In nucleotides, the CDR3 is TGTGCCAGCAGCTTAAACGCGGGAGGGCGTGAGGTTGAGCAGTTCTTC. Amino acid sequence: CASSLNAGGREVEQFF.

The chain uses TRBV5-1 and TRBJ2-5; TRBD2 matches at 9 bases. With 1 base clipped from V and 5 bases from J, the junction kept 12 bases outside the gene matches. The germline V gene has CDR1 SGHRS and CDR2 YFSETQ. This CDR3 spans 17 amino acids. As DNA, the CDR3 is TGCGCCAGCAGCTTGTTCGGAGAGCGGGGGGTCCAGGAGACCCAGTACTTC. Its translation is CASSLFGERGVQETQYF.

This clone was seen only a few times. V gene TRBV5-1 combines with J gene TRBJ2-5; TRBD2 matches 7 bases. V shed 4 bases, J shed 4 bases, and the junction held 4 bases outside the gene matches. This CDR3 region has 13 residues. Looked up from germline, CDR1 is SGHRS and CDR2 is YFSETQ. The CDR3 spells CASSRGVGETQYF. CDR3 coding DNA: TGCGCCAGCAGCCGGGGGGTTGGAGAGACCCAGTACTTC.

This clone was observed once. The chain couples TRBV19 to TRBJ2-1; D may be TRBD1 (6 bases). V shed 7 bases and J shed 5 bases, with 18 bases lying between them. The CDR3 extends over 15 amino acids. Germline values: CDR1 LNHDA, CDR2 SQIVND (reference sequence). The CDR3 sequence is CASTTPGVHNNEQFF. CDR3 nucleotides: TGTGCCAGTACCACTCCAGGGGTACACAACAATGAGCAGTTCTTC.

The chain carries TRBV7-8 and TRBJ2-3; D call uncertain. CDR1 and CDR2 (germline): SGHVS, FQNEAQ. The CDR3 has 14 amino acids. Trimming cost V 0 bases and J 2 bases, with 6 bases left between them. The chain's CDR3 is CASSLAAITDTQYF. The CDR3 nucleotides are TGTGCCAGCAGCTTAGCAGCTATCACAGATACGCAGTATTTT.

This clone was recorded only once. The J gene is TRBJ2-7, the V gene TRBV7-2, with a possible D match to TRBD2 (6 bases). This CDR3 contains 15 residues. The V end was cut by 5 bases, the J end by 2 bases, with 16 bases between. Germline V gives CDR1 SGHTA, CDR2 FQGNSA. The CDR3 nucleotides are TGTGCCAGCAGCCTGGCATTCGGGAGAGCCTACGAGCAGTACTTC. Its protein product is CASSLAFGRAYEQYF. The entire variable domain, with the rest obtained from reference TRBV7-2 and TRBJ2-7, is as follows: GAGVSQSPSNKVTEKGKDVELRCDPISGHTALYWYRQSLGQGLEFLIYFQGNSAPDKSGLPSDRFSAERTGGSVSTLTIQRTQQEDSAVYLCASSLAFGRAYEQYFGPGTRLTVT.

The chain is built from TRBV7-2 and TRBJ2-3; a possible D gene is TRBD2 (5 bases). Looked up from germline, CDR1 is SGHTA and CDR2 is FQGNSA. Trimming removed 2 bases from V and 6 bases from J, with 12 bases in between. This CDR3 has 14 amino acids. The CDR3 loop is CASSLYGKPDTQYF. CDR3 in DNA: TGTGCCAGCAGCTTATACGGGAAACCGGATACGCAGTATTTT.